A selection of T cell receptor beta chains follows, all from one sample in a study of blood T cell repertoires in COVID-19. Clones were sequenced by immunoSEQ multiplex PCR, and TCRdb holds only the in-frame ones, with some missing. The profile shows approximately 86,000 clones, about 89% of them singletons. The sample consisted of peripheral blood. The receptors here all came from a man aged 50 or older with acute or convalescent COVID-19. Both conserved end residues are part of each CDR3. A D gene is named only where the DNA matches it firmly. The listing skips clone size in some rows; elsewhere it reads once, few, many or a size class.

V gene	clone size	J gene	D gene	CDR3 DNA	CDR3 protein
TRBV28	-	TRBJ1-1	-	TGTGCCAGCGCAAGGGGGTGGGGGAACACTGAAGCTTTCTTT	CASARGWGNTEAFF
TRBV30	once	TRBJ1-2	TRBD1	TGTGCCTGGAGTCCGGACAGGGTTGGCTACACCTTC	CAWSPDRVGYTF
TRBV6-5	-	TRBJ2-1	-	TGTGCCAGCAGTCAGGGGTGGGGGACATACAATGAGCAGTTCTTC	CASSQGWGTYNEQFF
TRBV7-3	-	TRBJ1-1	-	TGTGCCAGCAGCCTTAAAGGGTCGAGGGACACTGAAGCTTTCTTT	CASSLKGSRDTEAFF
TRBV11-2	-	TRBJ2-5	-	TGTGCCAGCAGCCGGGGGACTCCCAGTAGCGAGACCCAGTACTTC	CASSRGTPSSETQYF
TRBV7-9	-	TRBJ2-1	-	TGTGCCAGCAGCTCCGACTACGGAGGAAGGAATGAGCAGTTCTTC	CASSSDYGGRNEQFF
TRBV28	-	TRBJ1-1	-	TGTGCCAGCAGCCAGGGAATGAACACTGAAGCTTTCTTT	CASSQGMNTEAFF
TRBV11-2	-	TRBJ2-3	-	TGTGCCAGCAGCTTAAGAGGGGGTACAGATACGCAGTATTTT	CASSLRGGTDTQYF
TRBV5-1	-	TRBJ2-3	TRBD2	TGCGCCAGCAGCTTGGTCTGGGGACTAGCGGGGGCCCTTGCACGAGATACGCAGTATTTT	CASSLVWGLAGALARDTQYF
TRBV6-1	-	TRBJ1-1	-	TGTGCCAGCAGTGATAGCAGGGTCAGGTATAGGACTGAAGCTTTCTTT	CASSDSRVRYRTEAFF
TRBV29-1	-	TRBJ1-1	-	TGCAGCGTTTCGGGGGGCACCATGAACACTGAAGCTTTCTTT	CSVSGGTMNTEAFF
TRBV27	-	TRBJ2-3	-	TGTGCCAGCAGTACCCGGTTAGGGGGAAGCACAGATACGCAGTATTTT	CASSTRLGGSTDTQYF
TRBV19	once	TRBJ1-5	-	TGTGCCAGTAGTCTATCAGGGGCCCGAGAGCCCCAGCATTTT	CASSLSGAREPQHF
TRBV7-3	-	TRBJ2-2	TRBD1	TGTGCCAGCAGCCAGGACAGGGTTACCCGCGGGGAGCTGTTTTTT	CASSQDRVTRGELFF
TRBV6-5	-	TRBJ1-5	TRBD1	TGTGCCAGCAGTTCTTGGACAGGGGATCAGCCCCAGCATTTT	CASSSWTGDQPQHF
TRBV19	-	TRBJ1-3	-	TGTGCCAGTAATCCGGGTTCAGGAAACACCATATATTTT	CASNPGSGNTIYF
TRBV6-1	-	TRBJ1-5	TRBD1	TGTGCCAGCAGTGAAAGTGGGACAGAGAGCAATCAGCCCCAGCATTTT	CASSESGTESNQPQHF
TRBV30	-	TRBJ1-2	TRBD1	TGTGCCTGGAGTGCTCAACAGGGGGCTATCACCTTC	CAWSAQQGAITF
TRBV28	-	TRBJ1-6	-	TGTGCCAGCAGTTTAAGGGCGGCAGGGAATTCACCCCTCCACTTT	CASSLRAAGNSPLHF
TRBV19	-	TRBJ1-5	TRBD1	TGTGCCAGTAGGGGGACAGGGACAAGCAATCAGCCCCAGCATTTT	CASRGTGTSNQPQHF
TRBV2	-	TRBJ1-6	TRBD1	TGTGCCAGCAGAAGGACAGGGGATAATTCACCCCTCCACTTT	CASRRTGDNSPLHF
TRBV30	-	TRBJ1-3	-	TGTGCCTGGAGTGGAGGTTGGAAAACTGGAAACACCATATATTTT	CAWSGGWKTGNTIYF
TRBV30	-	TRBJ1-2	TRBD1	TGTGCCTGGATTAACAGGGGGTCTTACTATGGCTACACCTTC	CAWINRGSYYGYTF